Sequencing of this T cell receptor (beta chain) was carried out in a study of human T cells and chemical hapten exposure. One entry per CDR3 protein results from TCRdb running MiXCR on the RACE reads. The sample lists about 110,000 distinct CDR3 sequences, roughly 10% seen once, with around 3% in the top ten. Time point in this sample: patch test 2, 6 weeks after DPC sensitization. Treatment meaning: therapeutic diphenylcyclopropenone sensitization with weekly scalp DPC. In its sample, this clonotype was seen many times. CDR3 size: 13 residues. Germline-derived CDR1 and CDR2 are SGHTA and FQGNSA. V lost 4 bases, J lost 0 bases, and 5 bases lay in between.

The sample consisted of whole blood, taken in connection with sensitization to the hapten diphenylcyclopropenone (DPC). The receptor's source is a middle-aged woman with alopecia areata. Some clones in this sample may be carry-over from other donors' samples. The genes are TRBV7-2 and TRBJ2-3; D call uncertain. CDR3 protein: CASSWGSTDTQYF. The CDR3 DNA is TGTGCCAGCAGCTGGGGAAGCACAGATACGCAGTATTTT.